This TCR beta chain was captured in a study of cytomegalovirus exposure and HLA in healthy donors. On the study more broadly: For the 300 to 400 genotyped donors, 80% to 90% fell within the Caucasian-associated ancestry cluster.

The study, taken as a whole, reports: TCR association rates varied by HLA locus in a later analysis, with DRB1 highest and HLA-C lowest. When analyzed later, a missense DCLRE1C variant was found to be linked to TCR beta V- and J-gene trimming. Common viral pathogens seemed to be connected with several of the most significant clusters, according to a later analysis.

The PCR ran on 60 Vbeta and 13 Jbeta primers. The method was immunoSEQ multiplex PCR; TCRdb's version includes in-frame clones alone and lacks a portion of them. The data contain over 150,000 clones, around 79% of them singletons. Details on this clone: Its antigen remains unknown.

The V gene end was trimmed by 4 bases and the J gene end by 8 bases; junction bases not matched to a gene: 5. The CDR3 has 14 residues. The germline V gene has CDR1 MGHRA and CDR2 YSYEKL. This TCR came from a male donor in good health and CMV-seropositive. The chain employs TRBV4-1 and TRBJ1-6; 7 bases are a match to TRBD1. Sequencing was done on a sample of PBMCs. The CDR3 DNA reads as TGCGCCAGCAGCCGACAGGGTGGAGATTCACCCCTCCACTTT. Its translation: CASSRQGGDSPLHF.